This section outlines one T cell receptor beta chain sequence together with its context. The antigen remains undetermined. The data stem from a study of cytomegalovirus exposure and HLA in healthy donors. Study-level results: Highest at DRB1 and lowest at HLA-C, TCR association rates differed among HLA loci in a later analysis.

Trimming cost V 4 bases and J 1 base, with 10 bases left between them. The CDR3 length is 14 residues. Germline V gene data show CDR1 as LGHNA and CDR2 as YNFKEQ. The PCR ran on 60 Vbeta and 13 Jbeta primers. Assay used: immunoSEQ multiplex PCR; TCRdb lists only in-frame clones, some missing. The sample contains roughly 110,000 clones, over 55% of which appear only once. Sequences were obtained from PBMCs. The V and J genes are TRBV4-2 and TRBJ1-2, with D tentatively TRBD1 (6 bases). The sequence was obtained from a female donor in good health and CMV-seronegative. The CDR3 reads CASSPDRINYGYTF. The CDR3 nucleotides read TGTGCCAGCAGCCCGGACAGAATTAACTATGGCTACACCTTC.